The next 3 T cell receptor beta chains were all read from a single sample in a study of T-cell memory formation after mild COVID-19. TCRdb processed the 5' RACE reads anew with MiXCR; each CDR3 protein has one entry. The sample shows fewer than 400,000 distinct CDR3 sequences, about an eighth of them seen only once. The sequencing input was PBMCs or a T cell subset sorted from them (not recorded which). These receptor sequences come from a man younger than 35 who had mild COVID-19 (a few samples of this study predate the infection). Cell type and time point are not known.

This clonotype appeared a few times. The chain uses TRBV12-3 or TRBV12-4 and TRBJ2-7; TRBD1 matches 7 bases. CDR3 length: 13 amino acids. The J segment lost 6 bases and the V segment lost 8 bases, leaving 10 bases of the junction unmatched. The chain's CDR3 is CASAIRGSAEQYV. In nucleotides, the CDR3 is TGTGCCAGCGCGATCAGGGGGTCGGCCGAGCAGTACGTC.

This clonotype appeared a few times. This chain links TRBV7-6 with TRBJ2-4; TRBD1 is a possible D gene (5 bases). Germline V gene data show CDR1 as SGHVS and CDR2 as FNYEAQ. Trimming pared 5 bases from V and 3 bases from J, leaving 11 bases between. This CDR3 has 14 amino acids. The CDR3 nucleotides are TGTGCCAGCAGCCCCAGGGAAGGCAAAAACATTCAGTACTTC. Translating gives CASSPREGKNIQYF. The entire variable domain, with the rest obtained from reference TRBV7-6 and TRBJ2-4, is as follows: GAGVSQSPRYKVTKRGQDVALRCDPISGHVSLYWYRQALGQGPEFLTYFNYEAQQDKSGLPNDRFSAERPEGSISTLTIQRTEQRDSAMYRCASSPREGKNIQYFGAGTRLSVL.

This clonotype was counted many times. J is TRBJ2-7 and V is TRBV4-3; weak D call: TRBD2 (5 bases). CDR1 and CDR2 (germline): LGHNA, YSLEER. This CDR3 spans 13 amino acids. V was clipped by 2 bases and J by 7 bases, with 12 bases between them. CDR3 loop: CASSQIAGGEQYV. DNA of the CDR3: TGCGCCAGCAGCCAAATTGCGGGCGGAGAGCAGTACGTC.